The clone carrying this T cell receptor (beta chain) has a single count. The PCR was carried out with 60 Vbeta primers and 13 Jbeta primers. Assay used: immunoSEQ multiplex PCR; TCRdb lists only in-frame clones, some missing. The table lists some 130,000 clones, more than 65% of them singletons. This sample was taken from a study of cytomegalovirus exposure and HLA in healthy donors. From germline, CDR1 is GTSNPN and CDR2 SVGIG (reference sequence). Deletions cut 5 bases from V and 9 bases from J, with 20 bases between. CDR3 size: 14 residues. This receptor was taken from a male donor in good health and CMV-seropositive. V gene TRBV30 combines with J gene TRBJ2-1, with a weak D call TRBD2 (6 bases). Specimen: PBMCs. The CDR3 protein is CAWSRDLAYGEQFF. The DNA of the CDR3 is TGTGCCTGGTCCCGGGACTTAGCTTACGGTGAGCAGTTCTTC. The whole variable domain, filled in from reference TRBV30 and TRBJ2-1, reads SQTIHQWPATLVQPVGSPLSLECTVEGTSNPNLYWYRQAAGRGLQLLFYSVGIGQISSEVPQNLSASRPQDRQFILSSKKLLLSDSGFYLCAWSRDLAYGEQFFGPGTRLTVL.